The next 23 T cell receptor beta chains were all read from a single sample in a study of T cells in Graves' hyperthyroidism and ophthalmopathy. What was amplified from RNA transcripts were TCR beta CDR3 regions. TCR CDR3 regions were first amplified by RT-PCR with HTBI primers. MiXCR was run by TCRdb on the multiplex PCR reads, yielding one entry per CDR3 protein. The sample has around 390,000 distinct CDR3 sequences, roughly 15% seen once. Sequences were obtained from blood. The receptors were gathered from a woman in her 30s with Graves' ophthalmopathy.

This clonotype came up many times. V and J are TRBV20-1 and TRBJ1-3; 7 bases align to TRBD1. The CDR3 length is 15 residues. V gave up 5 bases and J gave up 1 base; unmatched junction bases: 8. Germline V CDR1 and CDR2: DFQATT, SNEGSKA (reference sequence). The CDR3 region is CSARPGGQSGNTIYF. The DNA of the CDR3 is TGCAGTGCTCGACCAGGGGGGCAATCTGGAAACACCATATATTTT.

In the case of this clonotype: This may be a read error, as it is one base from a much larger clone. This chain links TRBV29-1 with TRBJ2-2, with TRBD1 identical over 7 bases. Trimming cost V 6 bases and J 4 bases; bases outside gene matches: 8. The germline gives CDR1 SQVTM, CDR2 ANQGSEA. The CDR3 runs to 14 residues. The CDR3 bases are TGCAGCGTGCGACAGGGAAGGGGCACCGGGGAGCTGTTTTTT. It is translated as CSVRQGRGTGELFF.

This clonotype came up many times. This sequence joins TRBV20-1 and TRBJ2-2, with TRBD2 as a possible D gene (6 bases). V was cut by 0 bases and J by 5 bases, with 7 bases left in between. CDR1 and CDR2 from the germline V gene are DFQATT and SNEGSKA (reference sequence). The CDR3 has 13 amino acids. CDR3 nucleotide sequence: TGCAGTGCTAGAGAGGCGGGGACCGGGGAGCTGTTTTTT. Translated: CSAREAGTGELFF.

The rearrangement uses TRBV20-1 and TRBJ2-3, with TRBD2 matching 9 bases. CDR3 size: 16 residues. Germline CDR1 DFQATT, CDR2 SNEGSKA (reference sequence). Unmatched junction bases numbered 14, after V lost 4 bases and J lost 6 bases. CDR3 sequence reads: CSAKGGGDTGVDTQYF. The CDR3 region has the DNA TGCAGTGCTAAGGGCGGGGGGGACACCGGGGTGGATACGCAGTATTTT.

As regards this clonotype: A read error is possible here, since a much larger clone lies one base away. This chain links TRBV10-3 with TRBJ2-5; 7 bases map to TRBD1. J gave up 1 base and V 10 bases, and 9 bases lay outside the gene matches. Per germline, CDR1 ENHRY and CDR2 SYGVKD. This CDR3 has 14 amino acids. CDR3 nucleotides: TGTGCCACACACTGGGCAGGGGGCCAAGAGACCCAGTACTTC. Amino acids: CATHWAGGQETQYF.

This clonotype was counted many times. The CDR3 nucleotides read TGTGCCAGCAGTGAAAGACGGGCTGGGGCCAACGTCCTGACTTTC. Translation gives CASSERRAGANVLTF. This sequence joins TRBV2 and TRBJ2-6; D gene uncertain. Deletions cut 2 bases from V and 2 bases from J, with 7 bases between. The CDR3 contains 15 residues. Germline CDR1 and CDR2: SNHLY and FYNNEI. The whole variable domain, remainder taken from reference TRBV2 and TRBJ2-6, is EPEVTQTPSHQVTQMGQEVILRCVPISNHLYFYWYRQILGQKVEFLVSFYNNEISEKSEIFDDQFSVERPDGSNFTLKIRSTKLEDSAMYFCASSERRAGANVLTFGAGSRLTVL.

In this sample, this clonotype turned up a few times. The rearrangement joins TRBV7-6 to TRBJ2-1, with unresolved D. The CDR3 consists of 17 residues. The germline V gene has CDR1 SGHVS and CDR2 FNYEAQ. V lost 1 base to trimming and J lost 1 base, with 14 bases between them. CDR3 in DNA: TGTGCCAGCAGCTTAGTCGTGCCTACTCAATCCTACAATGAGCAGTTCTTC. This translates into CASSLVVPTQSYNEQFF.

A remark on this clonotype: Relative to the germline gene, one junction end is altered; a read error may explain this. This chain joins TRBV2 and TRBJ2-5, with TRBD2 identical over 7 bases. CDR3 length: 15 residues. Germline values: CDR1 SNHLY, CDR2 FYNNEI. CDR3 coding DNA: TGTGCCACCAGTGGTCCCGGGGGGTACCAAGAGACCCAGTACTTC. Its translation: CATSGPGGYQETQYF.

This clonotype was seen more than once but under ten times. A much larger clone is a single base away; this may be a read error. The J gene is TRBJ2-7, the V gene TRBV20-1; D gene unclear. The DNA matches TRBJ2-1 better at its end, which makes the J call doubtful. The germline CDR1 and CDR2 sequences are DFQATT and SNEGSKA (reference sequence). The CDR3 spans 15 residues. The CDR3 DNA reads as TGCAGTGCTAGAAAAGGTGGGGATAGCTCCTACGAGCAGTTCTTC. Translating gives CSARKGGDSSYEQFF.

The chain employs TRBV7-6 and TRBJ2-7; no clear D. This CDR3 is built from 11 residues. Germline CDR1 is SGHVS and CDR2 is FNYEAQ. Trimming stripped 4 bases from V and 4 bases from J, with 5 bases between. The CDR3 sequence is CASSSHYEQYF. CDR3 DNA: TGTGCCAGCAGCTCCCATTACGAGCAGTACTTC.

The table lists this clonotype with many counts. The CDR3 protein is CASSLSLGETQYF. The DNA for the CDR3 is TGTGCCAGCAGCTTATCTTTGGGCGAGACCCAGTACTTC. The V call is TRBV7-3, the J call TRBJ2-5, with D unresolved. V lost 2 bases and J lost 5, with 9 bases in between. The CDR3 covers 13 residues. Germline-derived CDR1 and CDR2 are SGHTA and FQGTGA.

Many counts were recorded for this clonotype. The chain joins TRBV20-1 to TRBJ1-5; D is ambiguous. Per germline, CDR1 DFQATT and CDR2 SNEGSKA (reference sequence). Trimming cost V 0 bases and J 1 base, with 7 bases left between them. CDR3 size: 14 residues. The CDR3 DNA is TGCAGTGCTAGAGACAGGCTGAGCAATCAGCCCCAGCATTTT. It is translated as CSARDRLSNQPQHF.

The chain links TRBV10-3 to TRBJ2-7; 8 bases fit TRBD2. J lost 7 bases, V lost 0 bases, and 14 bases had no gene match. The CDR3 extends over 17 amino acids. Germline V gene lookup returns CDR1 ENHRY and CDR2 SYGVKD. The CDR3 DNA follows: TGTGCCATCAGTGAGTCGGTCTTTCCCGGCGCTAGCGGGGAGCAGTACTTC. It encodes CAISESVFPGASGEQYF.

This clonotype appeared many times. The chain links TRBV18 to TRBJ2-5; perhaps TRBD1 as D (6 bases). V shed 2 bases and J shed 4 bases, with 8 bases lying between them. The germline gives CDR1 KGHSH, CDR2 LQKENI. This CDR3 has 13 residues. This CDR3 is CASSPGTRETQYF. The CDR3 nucleotides read TGTGCCAGCTCACCAGGGACAAGAGAGACCCAGTACTTC.

Many counts were recorded for this clonotype. This chain connects TRBV6-1 to TRBJ1-5; TRBD1 aligns across 8 bases. The CDR3 sequence is 15 residues long. CDR1 and CDR2 (germline): MNHNS, SASEGT. V was pared by 5 bases and J by 6 bases, with 9 bases of the junction left unmatched. The CDR3 here is CASSIGNRGVQPQHF. As DNA, the CDR3 is TGTGCCAGCAGTATAGGGAACAGGGGGGTTCAGCCCCAGCATTTT.

The chain carries TRBV18 and TRBJ2-1, with TRBD2 matching over 8 bases. With 3 bases clipped from V and 6 bases from J, the junction kept 4 bases outside the gene matches. CDR3 length equals 14 residues. Germline-derived CDR1 and CDR2 are KGHSH and LQKENI. The CDR3 here is CASSPDAGGNEQFF. The CDR3 nucleotides read TGTGCCAGCTCACCCGATGCGGGGGGCAATGAGCAGTTCTTC.

V gene TRBV2 combines with J gene TRBJ1-1; 8 bases agree with TRBD1. Germline-derived CDR1 and CDR2 are SNHLY and FYNNEI. This CDR3 spans 14 amino acids. J lost 1 base, V lost 7 bases, and 5 bases had no gene match. CDR3 amino acids: CASKDRVQNTEAFF. CDR3 bases: TGTGCCAGCAAGGACAGGGTGCAGAACACTGAAGCTTTCTTT.

This clonotype was detected only a few times. J is TRBJ2-2 and V is TRBV7-2; 10 nucleotides match TRBD2. Germline CDR1 is SGHTA and CDR2 is FQGNSA. The CDR3 is made up of 17 amino acids. V was clipped by 5 bases and J by 5 bases; unmatched bases: 11. CDR3 loop: CASSPRDGAGGTGELFF. CDR3 coding DNA: TGTGCCAGCAGCCCCAGGGATGGAGCGGGGGGGACCGGGGAGCTGTTTTTT.

This clonotype has ten or more counts. This chain uses TRBV12-3 or TRBV12-4 with TRBJ2-3; no definite D call. CDR3 size: 18 residues. Trimming shortened V by 6 bases and J by 2 bases, and 24 bases separated the two germline ends. CDR3 loop: CASRHTLSGTDDTDTQYF. CDR3 nucleotides: TGTGCCAGCAGACACACCCTCTCAGGTACCGATGACACAGATACGCAGTATTTT.

The rearrangement joins TRBV5-5 to TRBJ2-1; TRBD2 matches at 11 bases. J gave up 4 bases and V 2 bases, and 8 bases lay outside the gene matches. Germline-derived CDR1 and CDR2 are SGHKS and YYEKEE (reference sequence). The CDR3 has 17 residues. CDR3 in DNA: TGTGCCAGCAGCTTCTTAGCGGGGGGGTCTCTTTACAATGAGCAGTTCTTC. It encodes CASSFLAGGSLYNEQFF.

This clonotype has a handful of counts. The chain combines TRBV30 with TRBJ2-7; D uncertain. Between the trimmed V and J ends, which lost 6 bases and 5 bases, there was a span of 14 bases. This CDR3 is 12 amino acids long. Germline-derived CDR1 and CDR2 are GTSNPN and SVGIG (reference sequence). The CDR3 protein is CACSKGSDEQYF. DNA for the CDR3: TGTGCCTGTTCAAAAGGGTCTGACGAGCAGTACTTC.

This clonotype showed up many times. The rearrangement links TRBV28 to TRBJ1-1; TRBD1 might be the D (6 bases). V shed 3 bases and J shed 7 bases, with 12 bases lying between them. There are 13 residues in the CDR3. CDR1 MDHEN and CDR2 SYDVKM come from the germline V gene. CDR3: CASSFQGLSEAFF. Here the CDR3 DNA reads TGTGCCAGCAGTTTTCAGGGGCTAAGTGAAGCTTTCTTT.

This clonotype has a count of ten or more. The chain is built from TRBV12-3 or TRBV12-4 and TRBJ1-2; 9 bases align to TRBD1. The CDR3 covers 13 residues. J gave up 4 bases and V 5 bases, and 2 bases lay outside the gene matches. The CDR3 is CASSTGGGYGYTF. The CDR3 DNA reads as TGTGCCAGCAGTACAGGGGGCGGCTATGGCTACACCTTC.